This T cell receptor (beta chain) was identified in a study of T cell responses to AZD1222 COVID-19 vaccine. The method was immunoSEQ multiplex PCR; TCRdb's version includes in-frame clones alone and lacks a portion of them. The sample gives approximately 70,000 clones, 82% of which show up once; under 7% is in the top ten. The V gene lost 1 base and the J gene lost 8 bases, with 13 bases spanning the gap. The CDR3 sequence is 14 residues long. The V gene's germline CDR1 is SGHTA and CDR2 FQGNSA. About this clone itself: Its specificity is unknown.

Broader study findings: Elevations in Spike-specific TCR breadth and depth followed administration of two AZD1222 doses. Clonal diversity may have been underestimated, and the donors were mostly white British, with more females than males. Sampled repertoires all dated from after the peak T cell response.

This sample comprised peripheral blood, obtained on day 0 of AZD1222 vaccination. This chain uses TRBV7-2 with TRBJ2-3, with D perhaps TRBD1 or TRBD2 (5 bases each). The source is an adult in good health. DNA for the CDR3: TGTGCCAGCAGCTTAGGGGCCGGGACCCCTACGCAGTATTTT. Residues: CASSLGAGTPTQYF.